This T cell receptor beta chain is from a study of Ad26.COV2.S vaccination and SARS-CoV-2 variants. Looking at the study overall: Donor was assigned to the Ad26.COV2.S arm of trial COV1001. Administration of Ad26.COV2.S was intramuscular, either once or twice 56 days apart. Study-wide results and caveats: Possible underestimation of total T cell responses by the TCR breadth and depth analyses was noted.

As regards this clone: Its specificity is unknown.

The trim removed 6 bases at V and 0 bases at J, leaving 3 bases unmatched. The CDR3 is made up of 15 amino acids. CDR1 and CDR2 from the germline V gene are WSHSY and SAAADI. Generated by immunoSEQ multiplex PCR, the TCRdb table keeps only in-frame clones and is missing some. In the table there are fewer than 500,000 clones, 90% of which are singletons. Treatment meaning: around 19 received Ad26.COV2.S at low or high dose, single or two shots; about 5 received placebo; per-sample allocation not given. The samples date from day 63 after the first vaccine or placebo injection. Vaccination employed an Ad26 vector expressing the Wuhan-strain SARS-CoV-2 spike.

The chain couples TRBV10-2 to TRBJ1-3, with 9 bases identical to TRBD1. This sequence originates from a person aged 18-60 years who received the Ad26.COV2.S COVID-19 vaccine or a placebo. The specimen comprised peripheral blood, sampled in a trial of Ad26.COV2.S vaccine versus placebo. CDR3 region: CASSQTGGSGNTIYF. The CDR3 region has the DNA TGCGCCAGCAGCCAGACAGGGGGCTCTGGAAACACCATATATTTT.